This TCR beta chain was sequenced during a study of cytomegalovirus exposure and HLA in healthy donors. 13 Jbeta primers and 60 Vbeta primers were used for the PCR. TCRdb's copy holds only in-frame clones and misses some; the assay was immunoSEQ multiplex PCR. Seen here are around 120,000 clones, about 78% observed once, and the top ten hold less than 3.5%. General study points: According to an earlier analysis, most TCR beta V segments yielded productive rearrangements about 90% or about 30% of the time.

As regards this clone: Its antigen is still unknown.

V was pared by 10 bases and J by 4 bases, with 9 bases of the junction left unmatched. The germline gives CDR1 MDHEN, CDR2 SYDVKM. The CDR3 extends over 13 amino acids. Sequenced sample: PBMCs. The chain joins TRBV28 to TRBJ1-2; TRBD1 agrees at 7 bases. The clonotype comes from a human donor in good health. The DNA for the CDR3 is TGTGCCATTACGCCGACAGGGCCCTATGGCTACACCTTC. Translated: CAITPTGPYGYTF.